Given below is one TCR beta chain in context. No antigen is known for it. Within the sample, other DNA sequences also encode this same CDR3. The CDR3 is 12 amino acids. Trimming removed 4 bases from V and 1 base from J, with 4 bases in between. In germline, CDR1 is SEHNR, CDR2 FQNEAQ (reference sequence). Running of the v3.0 immunoSEQ assay took place at survey level. For each individual sample, sequencing targeted roughly 40,000-50,000 T-cell genomes. TCRdb keeps only in-frame clones here, not all; method: immunoSEQ multiplex PCR. Of about 24,000 clones listed, about 76% are singletons. The data originate from a study of long-term antiretroviral therapy in people with HIV. Each donor provided at least one pre-ART PBMC sample and at least two post-ART PBMC samples. Points from the study as a whole: ART preceded a rise in diversity that nonetheless stayed lower than in transplant donor controls. Comparison with controls showed narrower CDR3 length ranges in HIV repertoires.

This chain connects TRBV7-9 to TRBJ2-5, with D hard to call. This TCR was recovered from a woman younger than 35 with HIV. The sequenced sample was unsorted PBMCs, obtained at the start of antiretroviral therapy, before treatment. The CDR3 reads CASSYIQETQYF. CDR3 nucleotides: TGTGCCAGCAGCTATATCCAAGAGACCCAGTACTTC.